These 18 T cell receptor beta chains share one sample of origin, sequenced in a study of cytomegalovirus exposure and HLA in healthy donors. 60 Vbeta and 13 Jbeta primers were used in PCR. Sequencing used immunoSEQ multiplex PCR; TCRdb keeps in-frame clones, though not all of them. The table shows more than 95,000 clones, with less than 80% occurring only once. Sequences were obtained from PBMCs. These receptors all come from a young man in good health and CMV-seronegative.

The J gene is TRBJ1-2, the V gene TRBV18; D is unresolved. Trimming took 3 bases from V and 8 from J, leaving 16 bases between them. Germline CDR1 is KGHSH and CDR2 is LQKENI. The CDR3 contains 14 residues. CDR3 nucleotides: TGTGCCAGCTCACCTGGGGAGACCAATTGGGGCTACACCTTC. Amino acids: CASSPGETNWGYTF.

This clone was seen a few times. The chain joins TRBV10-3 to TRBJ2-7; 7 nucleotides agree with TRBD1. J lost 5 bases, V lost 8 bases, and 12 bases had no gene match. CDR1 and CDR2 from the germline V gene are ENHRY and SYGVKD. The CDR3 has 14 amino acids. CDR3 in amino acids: CAIGLTGPLDEQYF. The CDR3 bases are TGTGCCATCGGGCTGACAGGGCCACTTGACGAGCAGTACTTC.

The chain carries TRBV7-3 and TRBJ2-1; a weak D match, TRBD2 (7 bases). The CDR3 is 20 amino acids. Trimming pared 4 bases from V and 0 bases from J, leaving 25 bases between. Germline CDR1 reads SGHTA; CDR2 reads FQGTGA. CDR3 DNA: TGTGCCAGCAGCTCTACCTTGGAGGGGGGGCATCTCAGCTCCTACAATGAGCAGTTCTTC. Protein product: CASSSTLEGGHLSSYNEQFF. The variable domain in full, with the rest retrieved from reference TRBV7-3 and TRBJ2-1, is GAGVSQTPSNKVTEKGKYVELRCDPISGHTALYWYRQSLGQGPEFLIYFQGTGAADDSGLPNDRFFAVRPEGSVSTLKIQRTERGDSAVYLCASSSTLEGGHLSSYNEQFFGPGTRLTVL.

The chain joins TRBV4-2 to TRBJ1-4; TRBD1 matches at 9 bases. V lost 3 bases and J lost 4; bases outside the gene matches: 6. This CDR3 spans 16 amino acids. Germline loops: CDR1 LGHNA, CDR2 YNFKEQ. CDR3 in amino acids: CASSQSPGQGNEKLFF. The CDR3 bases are TGTGCCAGCAGCCAGAGCCCGGGACAGGGTAATGAAAAACTGTTTTTT.

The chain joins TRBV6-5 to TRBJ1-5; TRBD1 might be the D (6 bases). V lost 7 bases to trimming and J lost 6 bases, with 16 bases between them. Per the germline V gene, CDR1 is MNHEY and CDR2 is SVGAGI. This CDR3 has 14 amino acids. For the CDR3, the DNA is TGTGCCAGCATGGCAGGGGCCAACAGTCAGCCCCAGCATTTT. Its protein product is CASMAGANSQPQHF.

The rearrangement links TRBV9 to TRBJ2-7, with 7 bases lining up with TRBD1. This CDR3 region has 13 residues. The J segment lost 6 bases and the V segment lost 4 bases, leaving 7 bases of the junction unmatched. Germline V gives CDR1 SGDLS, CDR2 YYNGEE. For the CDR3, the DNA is TGTGCCAGCAGCCTGACAGGGATGAGCGAGCAGTACTTC. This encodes CASSLTGMSEQYF.

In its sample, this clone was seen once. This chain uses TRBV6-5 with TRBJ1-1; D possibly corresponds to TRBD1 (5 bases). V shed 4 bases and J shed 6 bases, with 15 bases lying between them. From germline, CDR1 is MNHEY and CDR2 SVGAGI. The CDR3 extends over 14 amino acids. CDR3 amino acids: CASSLGQGLAEAFF. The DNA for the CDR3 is TGTGCCAGCAGTTTGGGGCAGGGTCTGGCTGAAGCTTTCTTT.

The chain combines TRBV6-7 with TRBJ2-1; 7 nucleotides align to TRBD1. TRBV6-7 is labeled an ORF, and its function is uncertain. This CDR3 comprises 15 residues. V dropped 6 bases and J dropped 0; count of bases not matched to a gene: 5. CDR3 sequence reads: CASSLGGLSYNEQFF. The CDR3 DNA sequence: TGTGCCAGCAGCCTAGGGGGCCTCTCCTACAATGAGCAGTTCTTC.

CDR3 region: CASSAERLTDTQYF. CDR3 in DNA: TGTGCCAGCAGCGCCGAAAGACTGACCGATACGCAGTATTTT. V gene TRBV5-5 combines with J gene TRBJ2-3; D unresolved. The CDR3 has 14 residues. Germline V CDR1 and CDR2: SGHKS, YYEKEE (reference sequence). Trimming stripped 4 bases from V and 6 bases from J, with 15 bases between.

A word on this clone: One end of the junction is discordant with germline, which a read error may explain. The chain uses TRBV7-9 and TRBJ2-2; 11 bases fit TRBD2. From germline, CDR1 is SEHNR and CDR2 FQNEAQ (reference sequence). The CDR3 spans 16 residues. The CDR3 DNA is TGTTCCAGCAGCTTAGGGACTAGCGGAGAAACCGGGGAGCTGTTTTTT. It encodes CSSSLGTSGETGELFF.

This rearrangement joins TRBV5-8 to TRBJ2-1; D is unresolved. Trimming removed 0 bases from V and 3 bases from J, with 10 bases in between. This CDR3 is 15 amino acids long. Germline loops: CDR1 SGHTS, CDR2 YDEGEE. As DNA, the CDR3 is TGTGCCAGCAGCTTGGGACAAACTTTCTACAATGAGCAGTTCTTC. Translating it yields CASSLGQTFYNEQFF.

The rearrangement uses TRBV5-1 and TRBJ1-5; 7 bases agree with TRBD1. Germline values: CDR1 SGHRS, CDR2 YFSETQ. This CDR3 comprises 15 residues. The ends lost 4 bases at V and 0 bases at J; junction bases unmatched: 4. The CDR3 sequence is CASSVTGDSNQPQHF. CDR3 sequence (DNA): TGCGCCAGCAGCGTCACAGGGGATAGCAATCAGCCCCAGCATTTT.

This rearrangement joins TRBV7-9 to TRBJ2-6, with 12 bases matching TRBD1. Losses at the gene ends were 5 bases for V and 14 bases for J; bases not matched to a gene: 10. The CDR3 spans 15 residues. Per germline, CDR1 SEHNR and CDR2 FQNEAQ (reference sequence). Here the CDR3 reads CASSRRDRGPSFLTF. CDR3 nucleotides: TGTGCCAGCAGCCGCCGGGACAGGGGGCCATCCTTCCTGACTTTC.

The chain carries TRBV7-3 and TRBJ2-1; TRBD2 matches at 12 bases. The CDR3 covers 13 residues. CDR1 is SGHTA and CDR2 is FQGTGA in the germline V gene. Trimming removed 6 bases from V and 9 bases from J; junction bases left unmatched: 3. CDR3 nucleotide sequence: TGTGCCAGCAGACTAGCGGGGGGCGGTGAGCAGTTCTTC. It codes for CASRLAGGGEQFF.

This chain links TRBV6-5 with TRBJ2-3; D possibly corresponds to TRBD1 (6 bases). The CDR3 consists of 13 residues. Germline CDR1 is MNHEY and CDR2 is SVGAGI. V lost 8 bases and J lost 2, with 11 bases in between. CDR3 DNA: TGTGCCAGCTTTCGACAGGACACAGATACGCAGTATTTT. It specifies CASFRQDTDTQYF.

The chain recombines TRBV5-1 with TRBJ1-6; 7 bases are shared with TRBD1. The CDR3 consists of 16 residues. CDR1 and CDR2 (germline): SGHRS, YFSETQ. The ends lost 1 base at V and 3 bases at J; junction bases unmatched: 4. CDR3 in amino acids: CASSLTRDSYNSPLHF. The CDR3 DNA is TGCGCCAGCAGCTTGACACGGGACAGCTATAATTCACCCCTCCACTTT.

The CDR3 region has the DNA TGTGCCTGGAGTGTAGGTTTTCGGGGGTATGGCTACACCTTC. Its translation: CAWSVGFRGYGYTF. This chain links TRBV30 with TRBJ1-2; maybe TRBD1 (5 bases). The ends were cut back, 0 bases at V and 5 bases at J, with 13 bases in the middle. The CDR3 has 14 residues. CDR1 GTSNPN and CDR2 SVGIG come from the germline V gene (reference sequence).

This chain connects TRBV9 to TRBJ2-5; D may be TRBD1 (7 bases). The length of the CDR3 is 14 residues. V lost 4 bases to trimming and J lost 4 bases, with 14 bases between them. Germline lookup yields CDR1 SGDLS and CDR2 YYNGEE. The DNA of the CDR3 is TGTGCCAGCAGCCCACACAGGGGAGGAGAGACCCAGTACTTC. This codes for CASSPHRGGETQYF.